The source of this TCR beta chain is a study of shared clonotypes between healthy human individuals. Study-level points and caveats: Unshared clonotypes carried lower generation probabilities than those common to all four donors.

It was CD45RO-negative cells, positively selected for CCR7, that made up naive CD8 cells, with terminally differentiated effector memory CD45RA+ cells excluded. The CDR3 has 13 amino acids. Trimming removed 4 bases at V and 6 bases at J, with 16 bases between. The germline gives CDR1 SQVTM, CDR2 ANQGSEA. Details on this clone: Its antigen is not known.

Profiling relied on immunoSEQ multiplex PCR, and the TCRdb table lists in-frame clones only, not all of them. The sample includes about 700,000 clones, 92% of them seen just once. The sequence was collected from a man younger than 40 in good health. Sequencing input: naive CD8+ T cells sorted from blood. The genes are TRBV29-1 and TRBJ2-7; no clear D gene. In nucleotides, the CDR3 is TGCAGCGTTGTTATAGCCGGGTTTGGCGAGCAGTACTTC. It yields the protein CSVVIAGFGEQYF.